The T cell receptor (beta chain) described here comes from a study of cytomegalovirus exposure and HLA in healthy donors. Trimming left V 8 bases short and J 7 bases short, with 18 bases between. Germline CDR1 MNHNS, CDR2 SASEGT. This CDR3 spans 14 amino acids. PCR employed 60 Vbeta and 13 Jbeta primers. Sequencing used immunoSEQ multiplex PCR; TCRdb keeps in-frame clones, though not all of them. The sample holds under 55,000 clones; roughly 73% are singletons and the top ten take about 3.2%. The receptor comes from a man aged 18 to 30 in good health and CMV-seronegative. Specimen: PBMCs. The rearrangement joins TRBV6-1 to TRBJ2-1; D might be TRBD2 (5 bases). CDR3 amino acids: CASRESGRYNEQFF. The CDR3 DNA follows: TGTGCCAGCCGGGAAAGTGGGCGATATAATGAGCAGTTCTTC.